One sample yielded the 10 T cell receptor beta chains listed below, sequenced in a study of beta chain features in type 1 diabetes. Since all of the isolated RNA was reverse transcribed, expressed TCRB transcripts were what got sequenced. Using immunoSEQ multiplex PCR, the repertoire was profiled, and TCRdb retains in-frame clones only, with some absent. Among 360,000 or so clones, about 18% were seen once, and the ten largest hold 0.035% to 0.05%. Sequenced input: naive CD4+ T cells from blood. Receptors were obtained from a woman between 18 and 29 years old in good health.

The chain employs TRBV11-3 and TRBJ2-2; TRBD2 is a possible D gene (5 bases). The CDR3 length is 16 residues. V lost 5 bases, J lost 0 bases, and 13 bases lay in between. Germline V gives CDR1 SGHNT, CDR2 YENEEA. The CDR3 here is CASSPFEGSNTGELFF. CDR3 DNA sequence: TGTGCCAGCAGCCCCTTCGAGGGTTCGAACACCGGGGAGCTGTTTTTT. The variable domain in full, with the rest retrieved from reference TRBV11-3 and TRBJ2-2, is EAGVVQSPRYKIIEKKQPVAFWCNPISGHNTLYWYLQNLGQGPELLIRYENEEAVDDSQLPKDRFSAERLKGVDSTLKIQPAELGDSAVYLCASSPFEGSNTGELFFGEGSRLTVL.

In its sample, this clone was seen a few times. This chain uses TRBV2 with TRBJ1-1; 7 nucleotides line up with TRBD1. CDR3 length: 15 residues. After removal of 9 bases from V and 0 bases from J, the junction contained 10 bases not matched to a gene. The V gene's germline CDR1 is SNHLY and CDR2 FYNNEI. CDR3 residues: CARNPLQGLNTEAFF. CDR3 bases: TGTGCCAGGAACCCCCTACAGGGGTTGAACACTGAAGCTTTCTTT.

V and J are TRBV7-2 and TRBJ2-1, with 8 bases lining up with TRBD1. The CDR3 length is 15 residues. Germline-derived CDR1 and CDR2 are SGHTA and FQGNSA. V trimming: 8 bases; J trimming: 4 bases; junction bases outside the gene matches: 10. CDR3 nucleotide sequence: TGTGCCAGCCTCACCGGGACAGGTATTTACAATGAGCAGTTCTTC. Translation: CASLTGTGIYNEQFF.

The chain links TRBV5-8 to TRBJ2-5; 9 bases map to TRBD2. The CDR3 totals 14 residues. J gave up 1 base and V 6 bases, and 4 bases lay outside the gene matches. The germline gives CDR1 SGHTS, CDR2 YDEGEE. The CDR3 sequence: CASNLGLAQETQYF. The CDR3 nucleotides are TGTGCCAGCAACCTGGGACTAGCCCAAGAGACCCAGTACTTC.

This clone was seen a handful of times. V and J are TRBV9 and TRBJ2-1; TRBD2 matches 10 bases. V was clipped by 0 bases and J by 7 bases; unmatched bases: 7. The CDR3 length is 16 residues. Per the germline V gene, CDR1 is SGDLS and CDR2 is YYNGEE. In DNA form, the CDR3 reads TGTGCCAGCAGCGTAGCCGGGTCTAGCGGGAGAAATGAGCAGTTCTTC. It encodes CASSVAGSSGRNEQFF.

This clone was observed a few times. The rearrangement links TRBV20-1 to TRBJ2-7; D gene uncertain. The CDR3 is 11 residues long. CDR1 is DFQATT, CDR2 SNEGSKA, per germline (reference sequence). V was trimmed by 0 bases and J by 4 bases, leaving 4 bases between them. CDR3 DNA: TGCAGTGCTAGAGAGGAGTACGAGCAGTACTTC. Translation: CSAREEYEQYF.

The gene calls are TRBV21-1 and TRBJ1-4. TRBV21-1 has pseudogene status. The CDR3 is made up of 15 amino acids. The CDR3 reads CASSCLRGVGEKLFF. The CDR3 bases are TGTGCCAGCAGCTGCCTGCGGGGGGTAGGGGAAAAACTGTTTTTT.

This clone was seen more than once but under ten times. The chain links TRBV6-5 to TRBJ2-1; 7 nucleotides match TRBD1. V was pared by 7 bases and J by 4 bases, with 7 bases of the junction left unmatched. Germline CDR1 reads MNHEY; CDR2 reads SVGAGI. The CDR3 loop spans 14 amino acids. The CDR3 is CASNIQGSYNEQFF. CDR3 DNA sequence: TGTGCCAGCAACATACAGGGGTCATACAATGAGCAGTTCTTC.

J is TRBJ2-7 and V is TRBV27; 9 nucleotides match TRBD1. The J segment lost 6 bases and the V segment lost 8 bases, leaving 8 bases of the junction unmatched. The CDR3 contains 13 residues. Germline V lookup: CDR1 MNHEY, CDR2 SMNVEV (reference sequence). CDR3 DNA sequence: TGTGCCAGCGGGGGACAGGGCCGGGTCGAGCAGTACTTC. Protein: CASGGQGRVEQYF.

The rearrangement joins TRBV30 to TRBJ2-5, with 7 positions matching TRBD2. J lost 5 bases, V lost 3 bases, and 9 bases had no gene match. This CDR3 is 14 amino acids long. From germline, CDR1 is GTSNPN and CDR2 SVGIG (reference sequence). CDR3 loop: CAWRPRGVGETQYF. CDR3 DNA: TGTGCCTGGAGACCCCGGGGGGTAGGGGAGACCCAGTACTTC. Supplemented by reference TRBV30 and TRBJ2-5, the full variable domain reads SQTIHQWPATLVQPVGSPLSLECTVEGTSNPNLYWYRQAAGRGLQLLFYSVGIGQISSEVPQNLSASRPQDRQFILSSKKLLLSDSGFYLCAWRPRGVGETQYFGPGTRLLVL.